The entry below describes one TCR beta chain. Sequenced by immunoSEQ multiplex PCR; TCRdb stores in-frame clones only, minus some. The sample lists tens of thousands of clones; 85% to 95% were seen once. This CDR3 is built from 15 residues. Trimming took 7 bases from V and 7 from J; bases not matched to a gene: 12. Germline CDR1 MDHEN, CDR2 SYDVKM. The data belong to a study of T cell changes during pregnancy in multiple sclerosis. The V call is TRBV28, the J call TRBJ1-5; 8 nucleotides align to TRBD1. This sample comprised CD8+ T cells from peripheral blood mononuclear cells, obtained in the third trimester of pregnancy. The clonotype was recovered from a female donor with multiple sclerosis, enrolled in a pregnancy study. The CDR3 sequence: CASILTGTGAQPQHF. CDR3 sequence (DNA): TGTGCCAGCATTCTTACCGGGACAGGCGCCCAGCCCCAGCATTTT.